A selection of T cell receptor beta chains follows, all from one sample in a study of blood T cell repertoires in COVID-19. Method: immunoSEQ multiplex PCR; TCRdb's copy keeps in-frame clones and lacks some. This table holds about 130,000 clones, roughly nine tenths found once. Sequencing was performed on peripheral blood. The receptor set was obtained from a man in his forties or fifties with COVID-19, enrolled during active disease. Each CDR3 is given with its conserved first and last residue. The D gene is left open where the match is weak. Clone size is given for some rows only: seen once, a few or many times, or a class if the clone is expanded.

CDR3	DNA	V	J	D	size
CASSQEMGRGNEQYF	TGTGCCAGCAGCCAAGAAATGGGCAGAGGGAACGAGCAGTACTTC	TRBV3-1/TRBV3-2	TRBJ2-7	-	-
CATRARENTGELFF	TGTGCCACCAGGGCACGGGAGAACACCGGGGAGCTGTTTTTT	TRBV24-1	TRBJ2-2	-	-
CASSPGTSGLEHTGELFF	TGTGCCAGCAGCCCGGGGACTAGCGGCCTTGAGCACACCGGGGAGCTGTTTTTT	TRBV6-2/TRBV6-3	TRBJ2-2	TRBD2	-
CASSILSLFDQPQHF	TGTGCCAGTAGTATCCTCTCCCTATTCGATCAGCCCCAGCATTTT	TRBV19	TRBJ1-5	-	-
CASSLAGTGGVWEQFF	TGCGCCAGCAGCTTGGCCGGGACAGGGGGCGTATGGGAGCAGTTCTTC	TRBV5-1	TRBJ2-1	TRBD1	once
CASSLVGSEQETQYF	TGTGCCAGCAGCTTAGTGGGCTCCGAACAAGAGACCCAGTACTTC	TRBV11-2	TRBJ2-5	-	-
CASSQVQGYEQYF	TGCGCCAGCAGCCAAGTACAGGGGTACGAGCAGTACTTC	TRBV4-1	TRBJ2-7	TRBD1	-
CAWSSRFPFGTQYF	TGTGCCTGGAGTTCCAGGTTCCCCTTCGGGACCCAGTACTTC	TRBV30	TRBJ2-5	-	-
CASSSGLEGEKLFF	TGCGCCAGCAGCTCCGGGTTGGAGGGGGAAAAACTGTTTTTT	TRBV5-1	TRBJ1-4	-	once
CASSYSQNLPGEQYF	TGTGCCAGCAGTTACTCGCAAAATCTACCGGGCGAGCAGTACTTC	TRBV6-5	TRBJ2-7	-	-
CASSLEDTSTYEQYF	TGTGCCAGCAGCTTAGAGGACACCAGTACCTACGAGCAGTACTTC	TRBV11-2	TRBJ2-7	-	-
CASSLSGSLYNEQFF	TGTGCCAGCAGCTTAAGCGGGAGCCTCTACAATGAGCAGTTCTTC	TRBV7-2	TRBJ2-1	TRBD2	-